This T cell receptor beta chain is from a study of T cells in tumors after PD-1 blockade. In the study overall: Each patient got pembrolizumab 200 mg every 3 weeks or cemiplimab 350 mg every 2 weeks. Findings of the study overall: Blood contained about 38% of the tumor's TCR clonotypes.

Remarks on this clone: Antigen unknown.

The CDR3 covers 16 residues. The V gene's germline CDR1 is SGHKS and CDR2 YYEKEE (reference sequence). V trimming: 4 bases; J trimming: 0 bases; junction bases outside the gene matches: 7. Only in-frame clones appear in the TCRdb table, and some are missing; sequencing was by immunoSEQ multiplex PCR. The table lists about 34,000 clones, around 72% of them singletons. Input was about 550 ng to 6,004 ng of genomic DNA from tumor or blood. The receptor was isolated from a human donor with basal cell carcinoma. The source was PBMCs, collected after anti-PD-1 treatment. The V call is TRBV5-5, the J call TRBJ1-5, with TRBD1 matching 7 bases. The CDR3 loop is CASSGPGTDSNQPQHF. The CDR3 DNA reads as TGTGCCAGCAGCGGTCCCGGGACAGATAGCAATCAGCCCCAGCATTTT.